Presented here are 24 T cell receptor beta chains from one specimen sequenced in a study of CD8 T cells in ankylosing spondylitis. A single record per CDR3 protein comes from TCRdb applying MiXCR to the 5' RACE reads. The profile shows 350,000 or so distinct CDR3 sequences, 14% to 15% of them singletons. The sample taken for sequencing was blood, either unsorted or a sorted T cell fraction (not recorded which). The receptors come from a male donor with ankylosing spondylitis or in good health (not recorded which).

The gene calls are TRBV7-2 and TRBJ1-2; a weak D match, TRBD1 (6 bases). CDR1 is SGHTA and CDR2 is FQGNSA in the germline V gene. The V and J ends lost 5 bases and 10 bases respectively, with 23 bases between them. The CDR3 totals 15 residues. The CDR3 bases are TGTGCCAGCAGCGACATGACCGGGACATTAGCCCCCTACACCTTC. The encoded protein is CASSDMTGTLAPYTF.

The table lists this clonotype with a few counts. V and J are TRBV7-2 and TRBJ1-3; D not resolved. CDR3 size: 17 residues. CDR1 is SGHTA, CDR2 FQGNSA, per germline. Trimming took 4 bases from V and 0 from J, leaving 16 bases between them. The CDR3 DNA is TGTGCCAGCAGCTCCCCCGAGGGATCCTTCTCTGGAAACACCATATATTTT. Translating gives CASSSPEGSFSGNTIYF. Using reference TRBV7-2 and TRBJ1-3 for the parts outside the CDR3, the full variable domain is GAGVSQSPSNKVTEKGKDVELRCDPISGHTALYWYRQSLGQGLEFLIYFQGNSAPDKSGLPSDRFSAERTGGSVSTLTIQRTQQEDSAVYLCASSSPEGSFSGNTIYFGEGSWLTVV.

The rearrangement links TRBV9 to TRBJ2-3, with D possibly TRBD2 on 6 matching bases. The CDR3 runs 15 residues. Per the germline V gene, CDR1 is SGDLS and CDR2 is YYNGEE. V lost 0 bases to trimming and J lost 6 bases, with 14 bases between them. The CDR3 spells CASSVALGRGDTQYF. The CDR3 bases are TGTGCCAGCAGCGTAGCACTAGGCCGGGGGGATACGCAGTATTTT.

This clonotype was seen a few times. The chain has TRBV5-6 and TRBJ1-5; D call uncertain. V dropped 4 bases and J dropped 0 bases, with 11 bases sitting between them. The CDR3 has 15 residues. Germline V gives CDR1 SGHDT, CDR2 YYEEEE. CDR3 loop: CASSTWGGSNQPQHF. DNA of the CDR3: TGTGCCAGCAGCACCTGGGGAGGTAGCAATCAGCCCCAGCATTTT.

This sequence joins TRBV11-3 and TRBJ2-5, with a possible D match to TRBD1 (5 bases). This CDR3 spans 13 amino acids. Trimming removed 8 bases at V and 5 bases at J, with 15 bases between. Germline V gives CDR1 SGHNT, CDR2 YENEEA. CDR3 DNA sequence: TGTGCCAGCCGAAAAGGGGCCTCGGAGACCCAGTACTTC. Translation: CASRKGASETQYF.

This clonotype appeared a few times. The chain has TRBV20-1 and TRBJ2-5, with TRBD2 matching over 11 bases. CDR3 length equals 19 residues. J gave up 0 bases and V 6 bases, and 18 bases lay outside the gene matches. Germline CDR1 reads DFQATT; CDR2 reads SNEGSKA (reference sequence). DNA of the CDR3: TGCAGTGCGAGAAGAAGGGCTAGCGGGGGGACCTGGTACCAAGAGACCCAGTACTTC. Translated: CSARRRASGGTWYQETQYF.

This clonotype was counted between two and nine times. The chain carries TRBV7-2 and TRBJ1-5, with unresolved D. The CDR3 is 14 residues long. CDR1 and CDR2 from the germline V gene are SGHTA and FQGNSA. V lost 3 bases and J lost 2, with 8 bases in between. CDR3 amino acids: CASSFGLGNQPQHF. The CDR3 DNA reads TGTGCCAGCAGCTTCGGACTGGGCAATCAGCCCCAGCATTTT.

This clonotype was seen more than once but under ten times. The V call is TRBV20-1, the J call TRBJ2-1; TRBD2 aligns across 9 bases. This CDR3 comprises 15 residues. J was trimmed by 7 bases and V by 6 bases; bases with no gene match: 13. Germline V CDR1 and CDR2: DFQATT, SNEGSKA (reference sequence). The CDR3 region is CSARLAVVVGNEQFF. CDR3 in DNA: TGCAGTGCAAGACTAGCGGTCGTCGTCGGGAATGAGCAGTTCTTC.

V is TRBV12-3 or TRBV12-4 and J is TRBJ2-7, with 12 bases that match TRBD2. After removal of 7 bases from V and 6 bases from J, the junction contained 7 bases not matched to a gene. The CDR3 is 14 residues long. The DNA of the CDR3 is TGTGCCAGCACCCCTAGCGGGGGGGAGAGCGAGCAGTACTTC. It is translated as CASTPSGGESEQYF.

This clonotype has just a few counts. This chain links TRBV2 with TRBJ1-2; weak D call: TRBD1 (5 bases). Germline V CDR1 and CDR2: SNHLY, FYNNEI. The CDR3 has 13 amino acids. V gave up 5 bases and J gave up 7 bases, with 14 bases separating them. CDR3 coding DNA: TGTGCCAGCAGTATAACGGAGGGGATTGGCTACACCTTC. This translates into CASSITEGIGYTF.

The table lists this clonotype with many counts. The chain has TRBV11-2 and TRBJ1-1; D is unresolved. CDR3 length: 12 amino acids. Germline CDR1 SGHAT, CDR2 FQNNGV. V lost 3 bases, J lost 1 base, and 3 bases lay in between. The CDR3 sequence: CASSFTNTEAFF. CDR3 coding DNA: TGTGCCAGCAGCTTCACGAACACTGAAGCTTTCTTT.

This clonotype showed up just a few times. V gene TRBV9 combines with J gene TRBJ2-3; 7 bases map to TRBD2. The germline gives CDR1 SGDLS, CDR2 YYNGEE. The V gene end was trimmed by 4 bases and the J gene end by 0 bases; junction bases not matched to a gene: 14. CDR3 size: 18 residues. The CDR3: CASSPTPGGSTSTDTQYF. The CDR3 DNA sequence: TGTGCCAGCAGCCCCACCCCCGGGGGGTCCACTAGCACAGATACGCAGTATTTT.

DNA for the CDR3: TGTGCCAGCAGCCAGTATGGACTAGCGGGAGAGAACGAGCAGTACTTC. Its translation: CASSQYGLAGENEQYF. This chain joins TRBV3-1 and TRBJ2-7; 13 positions match TRBD2. Germline CDR1 LGHDT, CDR2 YNNKEL (reference sequence). V was clipped by 3 bases and J by 5 bases; unmatched bases: 7. The CDR3 loop spans 16 amino acids.

This clonotype occurred a few times. The V gene is TRBV15, the J gene TRBJ2-3; no clear D. Trimming stripped 6 bases from V and 3 bases from J, with 10 bases between. Germline CDR1 reads LNHNV; CDR2 reads YYDKDF (reference sequence). This CDR3 is 13 amino acids long. CDR3 amino acids: CATSRHQTDTQYF. The CDR3 DNA reads TGTGCCACCAGTAGGCATCAGACAGATACGCAGTATTTT.

J is TRBJ1-5 and V is TRBV4-2; D unclear. This CDR3 is 15 amino acids long. From germline, CDR1 is LGHNA and CDR2 YNFKEQ. The germline V and J ends were trimmed by 4 bases and 0 bases, with 10 bases remaining between them. CDR3 sequence reads: CASSPRYLSNQPQHF. CDR3 DNA: TGTGCCAGCAGCCCAAGGTACCTTAGCAATCAGCCCCAGCATTTT.

The J gene is TRBJ2-1, the V gene TRBV3-1, with 13 bases aligning to TRBD2. Trimming at V came to 11 bases and at J to 4 bases, leaving 8 bases not matched to a gene. Germline CDR1 and CDR2: LGHDT and YNNKEL (reference sequence). This CDR3 has 15 amino acids. DNA of the CDR3: TGTGCCTGCACCCCGGGACTAGCGGGGTACAATGAGCAGTTCTTC. Translating it yields CACTPGLAGYNEQFF.

The table lists this clonotype with many counts. This rearrangement joins TRBV6-5 to TRBJ1-2; 10 bases map to TRBD1. Trimming at V came to 8 bases and at J to 4 bases, leaving 1 base not matched to a gene. Germline values: CDR1 MNHEY, CDR2 SVGAGI. There are 12 residues in the CDR3. The CDR3 loop reads CASRDRGYGYTF. CDR3 nucleotides: TGTGCCAGCCGGGACAGGGGCTATGGCTACACCTTC.

This clonotype has just a few counts. The chain uses TRBV5-1 and TRBJ2-7; 10 bases line up with TRBD1. The germline V gene encodes CDR1 SGHRS and CDR2 YFSETQ. The trim removed 3 bases at V and 6 bases at J, leaving 9 bases unmatched. There are 15 residues in the CDR3. The CDR3 coding sequence is TGCGCCAGCAGCTCCCGCGTCGACAGGGGGCTCGAGCAGTACTTC. This encodes CASSSRVDRGLEQYF.

Note on this clonotype: Relative to the germline gene, one junction end is altered; a read error may explain this. This chain connects TRBV6-5 to TRBJ1-1, with a weak D call TRBD1 (5 bases). Germline CDR1 is MNHEY and CDR2 is SVGAGI. There are 14 residues in the CDR3. CDR3 residues: CASTYGAGIVEAFF. CDR3 bases: TGTGCCAGCACTTACGGGGCGGGAATTGTAGAAGCTTTCTTT.

V gene TRBV19 combines with J gene TRBJ1-2; the match to TRBD1 covers 8 bases. The junction had 12 bases not matched to a gene; V was cut back by 5 bases and J by 7 bases. Germline V lookup: CDR1 LNHDA, CDR2 SQIVND (reference sequence). This CDR3 comprises 15 residues. In nucleotides, the CDR3 is TGTGCCAGTAGTCCCCGAGCAGGGGGCTTCGGTGGCTACACCTTC. It codes for CASSPRAGGFGGYTF.

CDR3 bases: TGCAGTGCTAGACTGGCTAGCGGGAGGGGAGATACGCAGTATTTT. This translates into CSARLASGRGDTQYF. This chain joins TRBV20-1 and TRBJ2-3; 12 bases are shared with TRBD2. J lost 5 bases, V lost 2 bases, and 5 bases had no gene match. Germline-derived CDR1 and CDR2 are DFQATT and SNEGSKA (reference sequence). CDR3 size: 15 residues.

This chain links TRBV20-1 with TRBJ2-2; 10 bases align to TRBD2. Germline V gene lookup returns CDR1 DFQATT and CDR2 SNEGSKA (reference sequence). With V trimmed by 0 bases and J by 4 bases, 8 bases remained unmatched. The CDR3 length is 17 residues. The CDR3 protein is CSARDMSSGGLTGELFF. DNA of the CDR3: TGCAGTGCTAGAGATATGTCTAGCGGGGGCCTCACCGGGGAGCTGTTTTTT.

Written as DNA, the CDR3 is TGCAGTGCCGCCCGGGGCCCTAGCAATCAGCCCCAGCATTTT. This translates into CSAARGPSNQPQHF. The genes are TRBV20-1 and TRBJ1-5, with D maybe TRBD1 (5 bases). The CDR3 covers 14 residues. The germline V gene has CDR1 DFQATT and CDR2 SNEGSKA (reference sequence). The V and J ends lost 6 bases and 0 bases respectively, with 12 bases between them.

This clonotype was found a few times. This sequence joins TRBV6-4 and TRBJ2-3; D is possibly TRBD2 (7 bases). V lost 2 bases and J 4 bases, leaving 10 bases between the germline ends. Germline-derived CDR1 and CDR2 are MRHNA and SNTAGT. The CDR3 is 14 residues long. CDR3 sequence reads: CASSDGGGPDTQYF. The CDR3 DNA reads TGTGCCAGCAGTGACGGGGGGGGCCCAGATACGCAGTATTTT.